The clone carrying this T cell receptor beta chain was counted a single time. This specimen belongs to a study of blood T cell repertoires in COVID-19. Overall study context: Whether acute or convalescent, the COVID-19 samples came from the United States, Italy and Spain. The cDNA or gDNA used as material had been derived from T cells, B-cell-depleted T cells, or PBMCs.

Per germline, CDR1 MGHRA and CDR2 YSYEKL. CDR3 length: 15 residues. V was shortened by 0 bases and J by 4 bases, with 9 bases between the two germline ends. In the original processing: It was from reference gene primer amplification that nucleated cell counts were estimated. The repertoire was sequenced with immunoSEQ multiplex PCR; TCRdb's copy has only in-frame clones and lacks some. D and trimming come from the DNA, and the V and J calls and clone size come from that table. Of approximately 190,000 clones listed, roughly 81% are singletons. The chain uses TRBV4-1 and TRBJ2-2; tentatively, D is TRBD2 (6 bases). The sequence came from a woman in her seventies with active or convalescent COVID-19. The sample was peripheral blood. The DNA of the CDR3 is TGCGCCAGCAGCCAAGACGGGAGTCGCACCGGGGAGCTGTTTTTT. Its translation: CASSQDGSRTGELFF.